Below, 30 T cell receptor beta chains from the same sample are listed, as sequenced in a study of control samples from healthy donors and cancer patients. Sequencing used immunoSEQ multiplex PCR; TCRdb keeps in-frame clones, though not all of them. The table has 25,000 to 30,000 clones, approximately 87% seen once. The sample was PBMCs. The receptors derive from a middle-aged woman with lung cancer.

V usage is TRBV6-6 and J usage is TRBJ2-7, with D possibly being TRBD1 (6 bases). The V and J ends lost 10 bases and 3 bases respectively, with 19 bases between them. This CDR3 region has 14 residues. Germline values: CDR1 MNHNY, CDR2 SVGAGI (reference sequence). The CDR3 nucleotides read TGTGCCACACAATTCAGGGGTATTGGCTACGAGCAGTACTTC. This translates into CATQFRGIGYEQYF.

The CDR3 region is CASSPRTGEGTEAFF. The CDR3 DNA follows: TGTGCCAGCAGCCCGAGGACAGGGGAAGGCACTGAAGCTTTCTTT. The rearrangement joins TRBV14 to TRBJ1-1; 9 nucleotides align to TRBD1. Trimming cost V 4 bases and J 4 bases; bases outside gene matches: 7. In germline, CDR1 is SGHDN, CDR2 FVKESK. The CDR3 runs 15 residues.

The rearrangement links TRBV19 to TRBJ1-1; weak D call: TRBD1 (5 bases). The V gene lost 10 bases and the J gene lost 4 bases, with 19 bases spanning the gap. Germline loops: CDR1 LNHDA, CDR2 SQIVND (reference sequence). This CDR3 has 14 residues. The DNA of the CDR3 is TGTGCCACAGGGCGCGATGGTGAGGGCACTGAAGCTTTCTTT. As protein: CATGRDGEGTEAFF. Combining the CDR3 with reference TRBV19 and TRBJ1-1 gives the whole variable domain DGGITQSPKYLFRKEGQNVTLSCEQNLNHDAMYWYRQDPGQGLRLIYYSQIVNDFQKGDIAEGYSVSREKKESFPLTVTSAQKNPTAFYLCATGRDGEGTEAFFGQGTRLTVV.

The chain joins TRBV9 to TRBJ2-2; TRBD2 matches 8 bases. J gave up 4 bases and V 3 bases, and 5 bases lay outside the gene matches. CDR1 is SGDLS, CDR2 YYNGEE, per germline. This CDR3 contains 15 residues. The CDR3 is CASSAGGRTTGELFF. CDR3 sequence (DNA): TGTGCCAGCAGCGCGGGGGGGCGTACCACCGGGGAGCTGTTTTTT.

This chain uses TRBV11-3 with TRBJ1-1; a possible D gene is TRBD1 (5 bases). This CDR3 has 15 amino acids. V was cut by 0 bases and J by 3 bases, with 11 bases left in between. Per germline, CDR1 SGHNT and CDR2 YENEEA. This chain's CDR3 is CASSLEGEGYTEAFF. CDR3 nucleotides: TGTGCCAGCAGCTTAGAAGGGGAGGGGTACACTGAAGCTTTCTTT. The complete variable domain, with remaining parts taken from reference TRBV11-3 and TRBJ1-1, reads EAGVVQSPRYKIIEKKQPVAFWCNPISGHNTLYWYLQNLGQGPELLIRYENEEAVDDSQLPKDRFSAERLKGVDSTLKIQPAELGDSAVYLCASSLEGEGYTEAFFGQGTRLTVV.

J is TRBJ2-3 and V is TRBV30; D ambiguous. The CDR3 has 15 amino acids. Germline V lookup: CDR1 GTSNPN, CDR2 SVGIG (reference sequence). With 3 bases removed from V and 0 bases from J, the gap between germline ends came to 13 bases. This CDR3 is CAWSPVGSSTDTQYF. Written as DNA, the CDR3 is TGTGCCTGGAGCCCAGTGGGGTCTAGCACAGATACGCAGTATTTT.

V gene TRBV5-1 combines with J gene TRBJ2-5; tentatively, D is TRBD1 or TRBD2 (5 bases each). The CDR3 is 15 amino acids. The germline gives CDR1 SGHRS, CDR2 YFSETQ. V gave up 5 bases and J gave up 5 bases, with 19 bases separating them. The CDR3 protein is CASSHGTREVETQYF. For the CDR3, the DNA is TGCGCCAGCAGTCACGGGACGAGGGAAGTGGAGACCCAGTACTTC.

The V call is TRBV6-5, the J call TRBJ1-5; D unresolved. The germline V gene has CDR1 MNHEY and CDR2 SVGAGI. The CDR3 extends over 14 amino acids. Trimming left V 4 bases short and J 5 bases short, with 12 bases between. CDR3 DNA: TGTGCCAGCAGTTCAAGTGTTTCGTATCAGCCCCAGCATTTT. Amino acids: CASSSSVSYQPQHF.

The chain joins TRBV19 to TRBJ1-4; D is undetermined. Germline V gene sequence: CDR1 LNHDA, CDR2 SQIVND (reference sequence). V lost 3 bases and J 7 bases, leaving 9 bases between the germline ends. The CDR3 length is 13 residues. The CDR3: CASSMGVGEKLFF. DNA for the CDR3: TGTGCCAGTAGTATGGGTGTCGGTGAAAAACTGTTTTTT.

This clone is a singleton in its sample. The chain links TRBV7-8 to TRBJ2-5, with D possibly being TRBD2 (7 bases). Trimming stripped 5 bases from V and 5 bases from J, with 21 bases between. CDR1 and CDR2 from the germline V gene are SGHVS and FQNEAQ. This CDR3 comprises 16 residues. This CDR3 is CASSRVDGGPWETQYF. DNA for the CDR3: TGTGCCAGCAGCCGAGTGGACGGGGGGCCATGGGAGACCCAGTACTTC. Together with reference TRBV7-8 and TRBJ2-5, the CDR3 gives the full variable domain: GAGVSQSPRYKVAKRGQDVALRCDPISGHVSLFWYQQALGQGPEFLTYFQNEAQLDKSGLPSDRFFAERPEGSVSTLKIQRTQQEDSAVYLCASSRVDGGPWETQYFGPGTRLLVL.

The chain links TRBV6-6 to TRBJ1-5; D might be TRBD1 (5 bases). Looked up from germline, CDR1 is MNHNY and CDR2 is SVGAGI (reference sequence). V was clipped by 1 base and J by 2 bases, with 12 bases between them. The CDR3 consists of 16 residues. The chain's CDR3 is CASSYFQGGGNQPQHF. CDR3 coding DNA: TGTGCCAGCAGTTACTTCCAGGGAGGGGGCAATCAGCCCCAGCATTTT.

The gene calls are TRBV10-1 and TRBJ1-4, with D possibly TRBD1 on 6 matching bases. V lost 0 bases, J lost 6 bases, and 8 bases lay in between. The CDR3 runs to 14 residues. Germline V CDR1 and CDR2: WNHNN, SYGVQD (reference sequence). This chain's CDR3 is CASSESQGYEKLFF. The CDR3 nucleotides read TGCGCCAGCAGTGAGTCGCAGGGGTATGAAAAACTGTTTTTT.

J is TRBJ1-4 and V is TRBV13; 7 bases match TRBD1. The length of the CDR3 is 14 residues. Germline values: CDR1 PRHDT, CDR2 FYEKMQ (reference sequence). Trimming cost V 5 bases and J 7 bases; bases outside gene matches: 7. CDR3 sequence: CASSIRGSREKLFF. DNA for the CDR3: TGTGCCAGCAGCATCAGGGGGTCACGTGAAAAACTGTTTTTT.

The rearrangement links TRBV11-3 to TRBJ2-7; D not certain. Germline CDR1 SGHNT, CDR2 YENEEA. This CDR3 is 13 amino acids long. The V end lost 1 base, the J end lost 2 bases, and 6 bases lay between the germline ends. The CDR3 nucleotides read TGTGCCAGCAGCTTAGCCCCTGCCTACGAGCAGTACTTC. It translates to CASSLAPAYEQYF.

V usage is TRBV11-2 and J usage is TRBJ2-7; tentatively, D is TRBD2 (7 bases). The germline V and J ends were trimmed by 5 bases and 4 bases, with 21 bases remaining between them. CDR3 length: 16 residues. The germline CDR1 and CDR2 sequences are SGHAT and FQNNGV. The CDR3 sequence is CASSRHPRGEGYEQYF. CDR3 nucleotide sequence: TGTGCCAGCAGCAGACACCCAAGGGGGGAGGGGTACGAGCAGTACTTC.

This chain joins TRBV7-6 and TRBJ1-4; D remains unclear. Germline CDR1 SGHVS, CDR2 FNYEAQ. This CDR3 is built from 17 residues. Trimming removed 5 bases at V and 4 bases at J, with 20 bases between. CDR3 bases: TGTGCCAGCAGCATCCACTTCGGCCCCAGCTATAATGAAAAACTGTTTTTT. Translated, it gives CASSIHFGPSYNEKLFF.

The chain has TRBV5-1 and TRBJ2-6; a weak D match, TRBD1 (6 bases). CDR1 is SGHRS and CDR2 is YFSETQ in the germline V gene. Deletions cut 0 bases from V and 2 bases from J, with 15 bases between. There are 18 residues in the CDR3. The CDR3 reads CASSLDLQGFTGANVLTF. The CDR3 coding sequence is TGCGCCAGCAGCTTGGACCTCCAGGGGTTTACTGGGGCCAACGTCCTGACTTTC.

This chain joins TRBV18 and TRBJ1-4, with D tentatively TRBD1 (6 bases). Germline V gene lookup returns CDR1 KGHSH and CDR2 LQKENI. V lost 3 bases and J 4 bases, leaving 12 bases between the germline ends. The CDR3 is made up of 15 amino acids. The CDR3 is CASSPLQGNNEKLFF. Written as DNA, the CDR3 is TGTGCCAGCTCACCGTTGCAGGGGAATAATGAAAAACTGTTTTTT. The complete variable domain, with remaining parts taken from reference TRBV18 and TRBJ1-4, reads NAGVMQNPRHLVRRRGQEARLRCSPMKGHSHVYWYRQLPEEGLKFMVYLQKENIIDESGMPKERFSAEFPKEGPSILRIQQVVRGDSAAYFCASSPLQGNNEKLFFGSGTQLSVL.

This chain connects TRBV7-3 to TRBJ2-1; D may be TRBD2 (6 bases). CDR3 length: 14 residues. The V end lost 5 bases, the J end lost 7 bases, and 15 bases lay between the germline ends. Germline V CDR1 and CDR2: SGHTA, FQGTGA. This CDR3 reads CASSPARGRNEQFF. The CDR3 DNA follows: TGTGCCAGCAGCCCGGCGCGGGGAAGGAATGAGCAGTTCTTC.

This clone appeared once. This chain joins TRBV4-2 and TRBJ2-5; 11 nucleotides align to TRBD2. The germline V gene encodes CDR1 LGHNA and CDR2 YNFKEQ. The J segment lost 5 bases and the V segment lost 0 bases, leaving 17 bases of the junction unmatched. The CDR3 contains 20 residues. The CDR3 reads CASSQDGYREASGGFETQYF. CDR3 DNA sequence: TGTGCCAGCAGCCAAGATGGCTATCGGGAGGCTAGCGGGGGGTTTGAGACCCAGTACTTC.

This clone was seen a few times. The rearrangement joins TRBV12-3 or TRBV12-4 to TRBJ1-1; D gene uncertain. CDR3 length equals 11 residues. V dropped 6 bases and J dropped 8 bases, with 10 bases sitting between them. The CDR3 region has the DNA TGTGCCAGCAGGAGCCCTGGCGAAGCTTTCTTT. Encoded protein: CASRSPGEAFF.

This clone was detected only once. The chain has TRBV5-1 and TRBJ2-3; D is unresolved. This CDR3 has 14 residues. Germline V gives CDR1 SGHRS, CDR2 YFSETQ. V was shortened by 4 bases and J by 0 bases, with 9 bases between the two germline ends. The CDR3 coding sequence is TGCGCCAGCAGCCGTTTTGCGAGCACAGATACGCAGTATTTT. Protein product: CASSRFASTDTQYF.

The chain couples TRBV28 to TRBJ2-7, with D hard to call. V lost 7 bases to trimming and J lost 9 bases, with 13 bases between them. Germline CDR1 is MDHEN and CDR2 is SYDVKM. The CDR3 has 11 amino acids. CDR3 DNA sequence: TGTGCCAGCACCTCGGCTGGCGGGCAGTACTTC. Amino acid sequence: CASTSAGGQYF.

The chain is built from TRBV10-3 and TRBJ1-2; TRBD1 matches 12 bases. Per the germline V gene, CDR1 is ENHRY and CDR2 is SYGVKD. The CDR3 runs 16 residues. Germline trimming cut 3 bases from V and 7 bases from J; bases unmatched to any gene: 9. This chain's CDR3 is CAISDPGQGAGGGYTF. Written as DNA, the CDR3 is TGTGCCATCAGTGATCCGGGACAGGGGGCTGGAGGTGGCTACACCTTC.

This chain joins TRBV11-2 and TRBJ1-6; TRBD1 might be the D (5 bases). The CDR3 has 16 residues. V was cut by 4 bases and J by 7 bases, with 17 bases left in between. Per the germline V gene, CDR1 is SGHAT and CDR2 is FQNNGV. CDR3 sequence: CASSSSRTTANSPLHF. The CDR3 DNA reads TGTGCCAGCAGCTCAAGCCGGACGACAGCCAATTCACCCCTCCACTTT.

This clone was observed a single time. This chain connects TRBV7-8 to TRBJ2-3, with D maybe TRBD2 (5 bases). V was shortened by 5 bases and J by 3 bases, with 15 bases between the two germline ends. The germline gives CDR1 SGHVS, CDR2 FQNEAQ. The CDR3 length is 15 residues. CDR3 DNA sequence: TGTGCCAGCAGCCCCATTACCTCGGGGACAGATACGCAGTATTTT. Amino acid sequence: CASSPITSGTDTQYF. Full variable domain (rest looked up from reference TRBV7-8 and TRBJ2-3): GAGVSQSPRYKVAKRGQDVALRCDPISGHVSLFWYQQALGQGPEFLTYFQNEAQLDKSGLPSDRFFAERPEGSVSTLKIQRTQQEDSAVYLCASSPITSGTDTQYFGPGTRLTVL.

The V and J genes are TRBV12-3 or TRBV12-4 and TRBJ2-6; D call uncertain. The V end was cut by 6 bases, the J end by 1 base, with 4 bases between. The CDR3 loop spans 13 amino acids. The CDR3 region has the DNA TGTGCCAGCAGCCTTTCTGGGGCCAACGTCCTGACTTTC. Its translation is CASSLSGANVLTF.

The chain joins TRBV3-1 (or the pseudogene TRBV3-2) to TRBJ1-2; 8 positions match TRBD1. The CDR3 totals 15 residues. The germline V gene encodes CDR1 LGHDT and CDR2 YNNKEL (reference sequence). V lost 5 bases, J lost 4 bases, and 9 bases stayed unmatched. CDR3 DNA: TGTGCCAGCAGCTTCTTCAGGGGGCTCGGCTATGGCTACACCTTC. This gives the protein CASSFFRGLGYGYTF.

The chain uses TRBV11-3 and TRBJ1-1; D gene uncertain. The V gene's germline CDR1 is SGHNT and CDR2 YENEEA. V was shortened by 5 bases and J by 4 bases, with 8 bases between the two germline ends. CDR3 length equals 12 residues. This CDR3 is CASSGRSTEAFF. In nucleotides, the CDR3 is TGTGCCAGCAGCGGACGGTCCACTGAAGCTTTCTTT.

This clone came up a few times. The genes are TRBV7-3 and TRBJ1-6; D is possibly TRBD1 (6 bases). The V end was cut by 6 bases, the J end by 4 bases, with 34 bases between. CDR1 and CDR2 from the germline V gene are SGHTA and FQGTGA. The length of the CDR3 is 22 residues. For the CDR3, the DNA is TGTGCCAGCAGTCATCCTCTAACAGGACAGCTATCCGGAACGATTTATAATTCACCCCTCCACTTT. It is translated as CASSHPLTGQLSGTIYNSPLHF.